The next 15 T cell receptor beta chains were all read from a single sample in a study of neurological immune-mediated disorders. TCRdb ran MiXCR on the 5' RACE reads and lists one entry per CDR3 protein. The data hold approximately 40,000 distinct CDR3 sequences, with 3% to 4% observed a single time. Sequenced input: PBMCs. The receptors originated from a man aged 25-45 years with multiple sclerosis.

This clonotype was found many times. The chain combines TRBV4-1 with TRBJ1-1, with D tentatively TRBD1 (6 bases). In germline, CDR1 is MGHRA, CDR2 YSYEKL. The CDR3 is 14 amino acids. Between the trimmed V and J ends, which lost 0 bases and 10 bases, there was a span of 15 bases. CDR3 region: CASSQETGSLRAFF. The CDR3 DNA follows: TGCGCCAGCAGCCAAGAAACAGGGTCCTTGCGAGCTTTCTTT.

As for this clonotype: Mismatch with germline at one junction end may stem from a read error. J is TRBJ1-6 and V is TRBV7-6; possible D gene TRBD1, 5 bases. Germline CDR1 and CDR2: SGHVS and FNYEAQ. The CDR3 loop spans 13 amino acids. CDR3 loop: CASSSDSGSPLNF. In DNA, the CDR3 is TGTGCCAGCAGCTCAGACAGTGGTTCACCCCTCAACTTT.

This clonotype occurred many times. V is TRBV5-6 and J is TRBJ2-4; 7 bases align to TRBD1. Germline values: CDR1 SGHDT, CDR2 YYEEEE. The CDR3 totals 14 residues. J gave up 8 bases and V 0 bases, and 5 bases lay outside the gene matches. The CDR3 region is CASSLETGTDIQYF. CDR3 sequence (DNA): TGTGCCAGCAGCTTGGAGACAGGGACGGACATTCAGTACTTC.

This clonotype was picked up many times. The rearrangement uses TRBV7-2 and TRBJ2-1; D gene ambiguous. The germline V and J ends were trimmed by 1 base and 0 bases, with 13 bases remaining between them. CDR3 length: 17 amino acids. In germline, CDR1 is SGHTA, CDR2 FQGNSA. CDR3: CASSLVRAASSYNEQFF. The CDR3 DNA is TGTGCCAGCAGCTTAGTCCGGGCAGCGAGCTCCTACAATGAGCAGTTCTTC.

This clonotype showed up many times. The chain combines TRBV12-3 or TRBV12-4 with TRBJ1-4; tentatively, D is TRBD1 (5 bases). CDR3 size: 13 residues. The V end lost 2 bases, the J end lost 10 bases, and 11 bases lay between the germline ends. CDR3 DNA sequence: TGTGCCAGCAGTTTACGAGACAGCGGAAAACTGTTTTTT. This gives the protein CASSLRDSGKLFF.

This clonotype was observed at least ten times. The chain combines TRBV20-1 with TRBJ2-7, with no clear D. Germline V gene sequence: CDR1 DFQATT, CDR2 SNEGSKA (reference sequence). V dropped 3 bases and J dropped 5 bases, with 17 bases sitting between them. The CDR3 covers 14 residues. The CDR3 region has the DNA TGCAGTGCTAGTTATTCGGTTTCGGCGCACGAGCAGTACTTC. It encodes CSASYSVSAHEQYF.

This clonotype was detected ten times or more. The chain is built from TRBV7-9 and TRBJ2-3; a possible D gene is TRBD2 (6 bases). Germline CDR1 and CDR2: SEHNR and FQNEAQ (reference sequence). V was cut by 5 bases and J by 4 bases, with 19 bases left in between. CDR3 length: 16 residues. CDR3 sequence (DNA): TGTGCCAGCAGCCGATTATTGGGGGGAAAAGCAGATACGCAGTATTTT. Protein: CASSRLLGGKADTQYF.

V gene TRBV5-1 combines with J gene TRBJ2-5; maybe TRBD1 (6 bases). The CDR3 has 13 amino acids. The germline CDR1 and CDR2 sequences are SGHRS and YFSETQ. The V and J ends lost 0 bases and 5 bases respectively, with 8 bases between them. This chain's CDR3 is CASSLGGPETQYF. The CDR3 coding sequence is TGCGCCAGCAGCTTGGGGGGGCCTGAGACCCAGTACTTC.

This clonotype showed up many times. The J gene is TRBJ2-3, the V gene TRBV28, with 9 bases fitting TRBD1. Trimming at V came to 6 bases and at J to 2 bases, leaving 6 bases not matched to a gene. Per the germline V gene, CDR1 is MDHEN and CDR2 is SYDVKM. CDR3 size: 15 residues. The CDR3 spells CASSPTGGNTDTQYF. The CDR3 DNA is TGTGCCAGCAGCCCTACAGGGGGCAACACAGATACGCAGTATTTT.

This clonotype has ten or more counts. The V call is TRBV21-1, the J call TRBJ1-1; no check of the table's D call, TRBD1, against the DNA was made. TRBV21-1 is assigned pseudogene status. The CDR3 runs 15 residues. Written as DNA, the CDR3 is TGTGCCAGCAGCATCTGGGACCGAAAGAACACTGAAGCTTTCTTT. Translation: CASSIWDRKNTEAFF.

The rearrangement joins TRBV7-9 to TRBJ2-7; D may be TRBD1 (6 bases). The CDR3 is 16 amino acids. CDR1 and CDR2 from the germline V gene are SEHNR and FQNEAQ (reference sequence). V was clipped by 1 base and J by 3 bases, with 16 bases between them. As DNA, the CDR3 is TGTGCCAGCAGCTTAGTTTCTAGACAGGCGAACTACGAGCAGTACTTC. It yields the protein CASSLVSRQANYEQYF.

This clonotype was counted at least ten times. The CDR3, as DNA: TGTGCCAGCAGCCAGTCGGGGGGCCACAATGAGCAGTTCTTC. As protein: CASSQSGGHNEQFF. The chain combines TRBV5-6 with TRBJ2-1; a weak D match, TRBD2 (7 bases). Germline loops: CDR1 SGHDT, CDR2 YYEEEE. The germline V and J ends were trimmed by 4 bases and 5 bases, with 13 bases remaining between them. The CDR3 consists of 14 residues.

This clonotype was detected many times. The chain employs TRBV10-3 and TRBJ1-3; D not certain. The CDR3 is 13 residues long. V gave up 6 bases and J gave up 0 bases, with 6 bases separating them. CDR1 ENHRY and CDR2 SYGVKD come from the germline V gene. CDR3: CAIRESSGNTIYF. The CDR3 nucleotides are TGTGCCATCAGAGAGAGCTCTGGAAACACCATATATTTT.

This clonotype has at least ten counts. The chain uses TRBV19 and TRBJ2-7; TRBD2 is a possible D gene (7 bases). This CDR3 is built from 15 residues. Germline-derived CDR1 and CDR2 are LNHDA and SQIVND (reference sequence). V was clipped by 10 bases and J by 6 bases, with 25 bases between them. DNA for the CDR3: TGTGCCACTTCTCCGGAGGGGGGGCCTTACCCCGAGCAGTACTTC. Its translation is CATSPEGGPYPEQYF.

This clonotype showed up many times. The rearrangement joins TRBV5-4 to TRBJ1-1; D is unclear. Germline-derived CDR1 and CDR2 are SGHNT and YYREEE (reference sequence). The V end lost 4 bases, the J end lost 1 base, and 14 bases lay between the germline ends. CDR3 length: 15 amino acids. CDR3: CASSLRQTANTEAFF. The CDR3 DNA sequence: TGTGCCAGCAGCCTCAGGCAGACCGCGAACACTGAAGCTTTCTTT.